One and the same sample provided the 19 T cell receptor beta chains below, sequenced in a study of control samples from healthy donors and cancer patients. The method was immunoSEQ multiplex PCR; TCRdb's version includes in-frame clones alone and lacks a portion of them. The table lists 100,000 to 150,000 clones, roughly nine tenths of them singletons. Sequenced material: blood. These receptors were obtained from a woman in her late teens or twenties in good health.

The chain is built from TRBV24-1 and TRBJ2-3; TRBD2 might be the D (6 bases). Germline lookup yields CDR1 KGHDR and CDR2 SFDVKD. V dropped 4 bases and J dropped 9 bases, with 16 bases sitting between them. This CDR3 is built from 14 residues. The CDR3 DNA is TGTGCCACCAGTGAGCAGGGAGGCCCAGGAACGCAGTATTTT. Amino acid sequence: CATSEQGGPGTQYF.

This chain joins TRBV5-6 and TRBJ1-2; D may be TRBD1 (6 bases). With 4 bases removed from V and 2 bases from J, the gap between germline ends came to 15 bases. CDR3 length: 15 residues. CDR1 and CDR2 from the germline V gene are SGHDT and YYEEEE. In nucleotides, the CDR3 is TGTGCCAGCAGCCGAAGCAGGGGACAAAACTATGGCTACACCTTC. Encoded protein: CASSRSRGQNYGYTF.

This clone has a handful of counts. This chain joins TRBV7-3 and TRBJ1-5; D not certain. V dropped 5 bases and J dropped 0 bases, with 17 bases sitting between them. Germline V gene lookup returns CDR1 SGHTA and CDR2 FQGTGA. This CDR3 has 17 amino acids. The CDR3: CASSPLGTGYSNQPQHF. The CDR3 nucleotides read TGTGCCAGCAGCCCTTTAGGCACGGGTTATAGCAATCAGCCCCAGCATTTT.

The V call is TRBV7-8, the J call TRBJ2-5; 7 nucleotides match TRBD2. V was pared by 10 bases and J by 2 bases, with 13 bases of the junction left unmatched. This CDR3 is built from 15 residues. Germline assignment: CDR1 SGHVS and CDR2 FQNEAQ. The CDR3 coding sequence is TGTGCCACCTATCCGGGGGGAACTGCTCAAGAGACCCAGTACTTC. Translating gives CATYPGGTAQETQYF.

CDR3 DNA: TGTGCCAGCAGCTTAGTCGTACAGGGGAATCAGCCCCAGCATTTT. As protein: CASSLVVQGNQPQHF. The J gene is TRBJ1-5, the V gene TRBV7-2; 7 bases align to TRBD1. Germline values: CDR1 SGHTA, CDR2 FQGNSA. This CDR3 has 15 residues. V lost 1 base to trimming and J lost 4 bases; unmatched junction nucleotides: 4.

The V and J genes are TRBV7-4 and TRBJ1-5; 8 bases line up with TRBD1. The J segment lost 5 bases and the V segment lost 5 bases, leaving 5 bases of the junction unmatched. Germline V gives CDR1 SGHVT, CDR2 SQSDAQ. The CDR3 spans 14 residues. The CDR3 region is CASSPQGGDQPQHF. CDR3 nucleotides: TGTGCCAGCAGCCCACAGGGGGGGGATCAGCCCCAGCATTTT.

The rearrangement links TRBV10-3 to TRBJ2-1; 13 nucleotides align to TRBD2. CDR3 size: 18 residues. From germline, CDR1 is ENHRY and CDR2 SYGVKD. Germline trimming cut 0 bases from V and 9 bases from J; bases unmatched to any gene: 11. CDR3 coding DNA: TGTGCCATCAGTGAGTCCCCAAGAGGACTAGCGGGAGTACGTGAGCAGTTCTTC. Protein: CAISESPRGLAGVREQFF.

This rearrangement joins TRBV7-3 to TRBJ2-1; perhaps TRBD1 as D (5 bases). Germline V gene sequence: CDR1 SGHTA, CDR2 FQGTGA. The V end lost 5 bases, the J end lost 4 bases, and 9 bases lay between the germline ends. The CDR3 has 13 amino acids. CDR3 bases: TGTGCCAGCAGCCCGACAGAATACAATGAGCAGTTCTTC. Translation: CASSPTEYNEQFF.

CDR3 amino acids: CASSEGGITDTQYF. CDR3 nucleotide sequence: TGTGCCAGCAGTGAAGGCGGGATCACAGATACGCAGTATTTT. The chain links TRBV6-1 to TRBJ2-3; possibly TRBD2 for D (6 bases). The CDR3 has 14 residues. V dropped 1 base and J dropped 2 bases, with 7 bases sitting between them. The germline CDR1 and CDR2 sequences are MNHNS and SASEGT.

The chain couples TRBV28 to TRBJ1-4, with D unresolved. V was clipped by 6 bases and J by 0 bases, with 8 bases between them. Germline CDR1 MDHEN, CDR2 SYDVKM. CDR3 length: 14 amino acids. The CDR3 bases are TGTGCCAGCAGGCAACTTGCAACTAATGAAAAACTGTTTTTT. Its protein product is CASRQLATNEKLFF.

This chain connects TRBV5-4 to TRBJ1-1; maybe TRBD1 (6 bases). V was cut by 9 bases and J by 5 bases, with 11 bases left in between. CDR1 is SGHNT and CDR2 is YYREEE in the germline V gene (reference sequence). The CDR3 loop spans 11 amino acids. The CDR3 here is CATVRGTEAFF. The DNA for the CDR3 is TGTGCCACGGTAAGGGGGACTGAAGCTTTCTTT.

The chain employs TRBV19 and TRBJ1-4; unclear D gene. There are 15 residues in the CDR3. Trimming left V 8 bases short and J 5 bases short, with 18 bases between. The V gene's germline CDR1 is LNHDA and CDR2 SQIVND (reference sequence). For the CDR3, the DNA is TGTGCCAGTTGTCAGCCGGCCCCCCGGAATGAAAAACTGTTTTTT. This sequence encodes CASCQPAPRNEKLFF.

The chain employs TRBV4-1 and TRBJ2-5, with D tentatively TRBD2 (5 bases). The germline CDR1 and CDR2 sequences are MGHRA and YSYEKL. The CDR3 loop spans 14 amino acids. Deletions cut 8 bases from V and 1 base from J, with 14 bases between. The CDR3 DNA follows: TGCGCCAGCCGCCCGGACTTCAGCCAAGAGACCCAGTACTTC. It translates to CASRPDFSQETQYF.

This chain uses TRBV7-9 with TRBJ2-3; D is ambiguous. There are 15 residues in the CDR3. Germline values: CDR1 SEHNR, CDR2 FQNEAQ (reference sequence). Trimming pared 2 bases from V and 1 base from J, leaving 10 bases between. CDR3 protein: CASSLSGPRTDTQYF. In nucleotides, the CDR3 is TGTGCCAGCAGCTTATCCGGGCCCCGCACAGATACGCAGTATTTT.

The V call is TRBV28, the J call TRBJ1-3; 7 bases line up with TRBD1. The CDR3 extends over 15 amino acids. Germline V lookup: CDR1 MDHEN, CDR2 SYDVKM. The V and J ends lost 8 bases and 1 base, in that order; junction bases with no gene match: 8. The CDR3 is CASLTGAASGNTIYF. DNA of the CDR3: TGTGCCAGCCTCACAGGGGCGGCATCTGGAAACACCATATATTTT.

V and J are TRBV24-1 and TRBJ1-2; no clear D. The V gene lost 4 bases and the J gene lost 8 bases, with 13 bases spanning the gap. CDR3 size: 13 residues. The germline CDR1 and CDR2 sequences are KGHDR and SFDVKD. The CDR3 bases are TGTGCCACCAGTGACGGTCAAGCAAGAGGCTACACCTTC. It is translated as CATSDGQARGYTF.

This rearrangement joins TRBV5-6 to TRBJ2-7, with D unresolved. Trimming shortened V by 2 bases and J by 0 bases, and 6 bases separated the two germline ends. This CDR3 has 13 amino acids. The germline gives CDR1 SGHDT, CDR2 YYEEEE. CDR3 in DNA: TGTGCCAGCAGCTTACACAGCTCCTACGAGCAGTACTTC. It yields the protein CASSLHSSYEQYF.

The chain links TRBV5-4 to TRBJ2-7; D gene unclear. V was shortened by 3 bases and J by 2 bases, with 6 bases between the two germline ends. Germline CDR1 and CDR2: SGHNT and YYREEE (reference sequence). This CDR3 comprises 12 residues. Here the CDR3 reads CASSSETYEQYF. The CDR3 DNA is TGTGCCAGCAGCTCGGAGACCTACGAGCAGTACTTC.

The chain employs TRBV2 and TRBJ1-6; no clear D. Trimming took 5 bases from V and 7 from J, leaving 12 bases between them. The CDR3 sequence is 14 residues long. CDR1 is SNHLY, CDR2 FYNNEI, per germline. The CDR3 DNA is TGTGCCAGCAGTCAACGGGCCTCGAATTCACCCCTCCACTTT. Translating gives CASSQRASNSPLHF.